Below, 18 T cell receptor beta chains from the same sample are listed, as sequenced in a study of Ad26.COV2.S vaccination and SARS-CoV-2 variants (dated by TCRdb to the early 2020s). The treatment or condition tag for this specimen amounts to: roughly 19 received Ad26.COV2.S at low or high dose, single or two shots; 5 received placebo; per-sample allocation not given. Repertoires of vaccine and placebo recipients were sequenced from samples taken on day 63 after the first injection. The library was produced with the immunoSEQ multiplex PCR assay. TCRdb took this table from immuneACCESS and kept in-frame rearrangements with V and J called. Such tables lack part of the clones; where checked against another copy, unresolved V genes explain under half of the gap, and the rest is unexplained. In all, the sample holds approximately 280,000 clones, and 70% to 90% of those were seen once. The top ten clonotypes cover approximately 3.3% of the sample.

This specimen consisted of peripheral blood, obtained in a trial of Ad26.COV2.S vaccine versus placebo. The source is a person between 18 and 60 years old who received the Ad26.COV2.S COVID-19 vaccine or a placebo.

The V and J genes are TRBV10-3 and TRBJ1-1; 9 positions agree with TRBD1. Per germline, CDR1 ENHRY and CDR2 SYGVKD. V lost 6 bases and J lost 4; bases outside the gene matches: 6. CDR3 length: 14 residues. The DNA for the CDR3 is TGTGCCATCAGGTCGGGACAGGGCCGCACTGAAGCTTTCTTT. Translation gives CAIRSGQGRTEAFF.

The table lists this clone with a few counts. V gene TRBV2 combines with J gene TRBJ1-5; D unresolved. The CDR3 covers 14 residues. CDR1 and CDR2 from the germline V gene are SNHLY and FYNNEI. The ends were cut back, 7 bases at V and 4 bases at J, with 14 bases in the middle. The CDR3 sequence: CASTSSNRNQPQHF. The CDR3 coding sequence is TGTGCCAGCACCTCCAGTAATAGAAATCAGCCCCAGCATTTT.

The chain is built from TRBV28 and TRBJ1-5; D remains unclear. The germline gives CDR1 MDHEN, CDR2 SYDVKM. The CDR3 is 17 amino acids. V dropped 2 bases and J dropped 6 bases, with 20 bases sitting between them. CDR3 nucleotides: TGTGCCAGCAGTTTACGGCCACAGTGGGTTCGGGTTCAGCCCCAGCATTTT. It specifies CASSLRPQWVRVQPQHF.

The V gene is TRBV21-1, the J gene TRBJ1-5. TRBV21-1 is shown as a pseudogene. The CDR3 has 18 amino acids. The CDR3 sequence: CASSKRSPGAVSNQPQHF. The CDR3 bases are TGTGCCAGCAGCAAACGAAGCCCCGGGGCGGTTAGCAATCAGCCCCAGCATTTT.

This chain uses TRBV7-9 with TRBJ1-1; 11 nucleotides match TRBD1. Trimming cost V 5 bases and J 3 bases; bases outside gene matches: 17. The CDR3 has 19 residues. CDR1 is SEHNR and CDR2 is FQNEAQ in the germline V gene (reference sequence). The CDR3 is CASSVRPRTGGPRYTEAFF. The CDR3 DNA is TGTGCCAGCAGCGTCCGACCGCGGACAGGGGGCCCCCGGTACACTGAAGCTTTCTTT.

Comment on this clone: A junction boundary mismatches the germline segment, possibly from a read error. The V gene is TRBV7-9, the J gene TRBJ1-1; D not certain. Germline V gene lookup returns CDR1 SEHNR and CDR2 FQNEAQ (reference sequence). CDR3 length: 13 residues. The CDR3 loop is CTSSHRGNTEAFF. In DNA, the CDR3 is TGTACCAGCAGCCACCGCGGAAACACTGAAGCTTTCTTT.

The genes are TRBV10-3 and TRBJ1-2; TRBD1 matches 8 bases. Germline CDR1 reads ENHRY; CDR2 reads SYGVKD. The length of the CDR3 is 17 residues. The V and J ends lost 0 bases and 0 bases, in that order; junction bases with no gene match: 6. The CDR3 region has the DNA TGTGCCATCAGTGAGTCGAAACAGGGGGTAGCTAACTATGGCTACACCTTC. Translation gives CAISESKQGVANYGYTF.

This clone was observed once. This sample includes further DNA sequences coding for the same CDR3. The J gene is TRBJ2-7, the V gene TRBV14, with D unresolved. V lost 5 bases and J lost 1, with 3 bases in between. This CDR3 contains 11 residues. Germline loops: CDR1 SGHDN, CDR2 FVKESK. Here the CDR3 reads CASSLSYEQYF. The CDR3 DNA is TGTGCCAGCAGCTTGTCCTACGAGCAGTACTTC.

This chain connects TRBV30 to TRBJ2-1; D may match TRBD1 or TRBD2 (6 bases each). There are 16 residues in the CDR3. Germline V gene lookup returns CDR1 GTSNPN and CDR2 SVGIG (reference sequence). Trimming left V 4 bases short and J 4 bases short, with 20 bases between. CDR3 bases: TGTGCCTGGAAAGGTGGAGGGGGGCGAAGTTACAATGAGCAGTTCTTC. Translating gives CAWKGGGGRSYNEQFF.

This chain joins TRBV7-2 and TRBJ2-3; D is perhaps TRBD2 (5 bases). Germline-derived CDR1 and CDR2 are SGHTA and FQGNSA. Trimming took 2 bases from V and 5 from J, leaving 14 bases between them. The CDR3 runs 15 residues. CDR3 loop: CASSLTRELIDTQYF. In DNA, the CDR3 is TGTGCCAGCAGCTTAACGAGGGAGTTGATAGATACGCAGTATTTT.

The DNA of the CDR3 is TGTGCCAGCAGTTTCTGGGGCCCGAACACTGAAGCTTTCTTT. Translated: CASSFWGPNTEAFF. The chain couples TRBV27 to TRBJ1-1; D may be TRBD1 (5 bases). The V end was cut by 3 bases, the J end by 1 base, with 9 bases between. This CDR3 comprises 14 residues. The germline gives CDR1 MNHEY, CDR2 SMNVEV (reference sequence).

The rearrangement uses TRBV14 and TRBJ1-6; 7 bases are shared with TRBD1. Germline CDR1 SGHDN, CDR2 FVKESK. V was pared by 6 bases and J by 8 bases, with 10 bases of the junction left unmatched. The CDR3 length is 15 residues. The CDR3 DNA is TGTGCCAGCAGAAAACAGGGGCCCCTTCATTCACCCCTCCACTTT. Its protein is CASRKQGPLHSPLHF.

The rearrangement joins TRBV6-1 to TRBJ2-2; 7 nucleotides match TRBD1. The V and J ends lost 2 bases and 4 bases, in that order; junction bases with no gene match: 4. The CDR3 sequence is 15 residues long. Germline lookup yields CDR1 MNHNS and CDR2 SASEGT. CDR3 DNA sequence: TGTGCCAGCAGTGAACAACAGGGGACCACCGGGGAGCTGTTTTTT. It encodes CASSEQQGTTGELFF.

The rearrangement uses TRBV18 and TRBJ1-2; D is perhaps TRBD1 (6 bases). Per germline, CDR1 KGHSH and CDR2 LQKENI. Trimming stripped 2 bases from V and 2 bases from J, with 9 bases between. The CDR3 length is 14 residues. CDR3 bases: TGTGCCAGCTCACCAGAGCAGGGGAACTATGGCTACACCTTC. It is translated as CASSPEQGNYGYTF.

The CDR3 coding sequence is TGTGCCAGCAGCACTGGGACCGCCCTTAAGGCTTTCTTT. Its translation: CASSTGTALKAFF. The V gene is TRBV27, the J gene TRBJ1-1; the D gene is possibly TRBD1 (5 bases). Deletions cut 6 bases from V and 11 bases from J, with 19 bases between. CDR3 size: 13 residues. Germline loops: CDR1 MNHEY, CDR2 SMNVEV (reference sequence).

The chain joins TRBV27 to TRBJ1-2; D unresolved. V dropped 3 bases and J dropped 7 bases, with 9 bases sitting between them. The CDR3 runs to 12 residues. Germline values: CDR1 MNHEY, CDR2 SMNVEV (reference sequence). The CDR3 loop is CASSFEGVGYTF. For the CDR3, the DNA is TGTGCCAGCAGTTTCGAGGGAGTTGGCTACACCTTC.

This clone was seen a handful of times. The chain couples TRBV2 to TRBJ1-1; D is ambiguous. CDR3 length: 11 amino acids. Germline CDR1 reads SNHLY; CDR2 reads FYNNEI. With 6 bases removed from V and 5 bases from J, the gap between germline ends came to 7 bases. The CDR3 protein is CASRLLTEAFF. In DNA form, the CDR3 reads TGTGCCAGCAGGCTACTAACTGAAGCTTTCTTT.

V and J are TRBV11-3 and TRBJ1-5; D gene unclear. The V gene's germline CDR1 is SGHNT and CDR2 YENEEA. This CDR3 is built from 15 residues. V gave up 1 base and J gave up 4 bases, with 11 bases separating them. CDR3 protein: CASSLGPQGNQPQHF. In DNA form, the CDR3 reads TGTGCCAGCAGCTTAGGGCCCCAAGGGAATCAGCCCCAGCATTTT.